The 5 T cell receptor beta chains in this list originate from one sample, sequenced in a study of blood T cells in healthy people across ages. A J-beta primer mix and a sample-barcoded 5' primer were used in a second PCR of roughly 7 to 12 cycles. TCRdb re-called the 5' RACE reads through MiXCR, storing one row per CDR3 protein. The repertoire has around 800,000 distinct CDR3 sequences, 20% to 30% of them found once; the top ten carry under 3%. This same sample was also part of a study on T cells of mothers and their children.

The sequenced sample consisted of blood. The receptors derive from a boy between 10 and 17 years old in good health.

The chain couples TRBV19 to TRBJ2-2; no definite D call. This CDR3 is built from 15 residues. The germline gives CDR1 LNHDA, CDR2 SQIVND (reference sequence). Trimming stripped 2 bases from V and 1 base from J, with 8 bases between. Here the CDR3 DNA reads TGTGCCAGTAGTATAAGAACGGGGAACACCGGGGAGCTGTTTTTT. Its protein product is CASSIRTGNTGELFF. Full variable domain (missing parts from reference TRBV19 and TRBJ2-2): DGGITQSPKYLFRKEGQNVTLSCEQNLNHDAMYWYRQDPGQGLRLIYYSQIVNDFQKGDIAEGYSVSREKKESFPLTVTSAQKNPTAFYLCASSIRTGNTGELFFGEGSRLTVL.

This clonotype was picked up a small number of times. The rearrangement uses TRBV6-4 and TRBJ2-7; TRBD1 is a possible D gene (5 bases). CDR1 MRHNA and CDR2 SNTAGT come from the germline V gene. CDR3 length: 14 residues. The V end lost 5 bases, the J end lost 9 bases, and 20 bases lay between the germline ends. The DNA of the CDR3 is TGTGCCAGCAGTCCCGACAGCGCGAAACCGCGGCAGTACTTC. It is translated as CASSPDSAKPRQYF.

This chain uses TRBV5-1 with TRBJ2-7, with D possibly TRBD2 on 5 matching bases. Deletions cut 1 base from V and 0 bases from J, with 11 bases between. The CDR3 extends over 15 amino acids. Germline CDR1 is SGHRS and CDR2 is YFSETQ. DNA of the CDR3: TGCGCCAGCAGCTTGCAGGACTCCGGCTCCTACGAGCAGTACTTC. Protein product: CASSLQDSGSYEQYF.

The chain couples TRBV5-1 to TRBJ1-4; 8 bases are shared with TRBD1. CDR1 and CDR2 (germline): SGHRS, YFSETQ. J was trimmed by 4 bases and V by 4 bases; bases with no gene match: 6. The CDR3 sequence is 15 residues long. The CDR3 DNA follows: TGCGCCAGCAGCATCCAGGGGGCTTTTAATGAAAAACTGTTTTTT. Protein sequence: CASSIQGAFNEKLFF.

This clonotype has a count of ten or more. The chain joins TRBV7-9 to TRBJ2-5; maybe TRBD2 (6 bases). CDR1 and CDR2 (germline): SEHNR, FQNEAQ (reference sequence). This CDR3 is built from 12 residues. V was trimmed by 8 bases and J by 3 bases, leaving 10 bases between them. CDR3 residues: CASGGLEETQYF. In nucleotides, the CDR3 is TGTGCCAGCGGGGGACTGGAAGAGACCCAGTACTTC.